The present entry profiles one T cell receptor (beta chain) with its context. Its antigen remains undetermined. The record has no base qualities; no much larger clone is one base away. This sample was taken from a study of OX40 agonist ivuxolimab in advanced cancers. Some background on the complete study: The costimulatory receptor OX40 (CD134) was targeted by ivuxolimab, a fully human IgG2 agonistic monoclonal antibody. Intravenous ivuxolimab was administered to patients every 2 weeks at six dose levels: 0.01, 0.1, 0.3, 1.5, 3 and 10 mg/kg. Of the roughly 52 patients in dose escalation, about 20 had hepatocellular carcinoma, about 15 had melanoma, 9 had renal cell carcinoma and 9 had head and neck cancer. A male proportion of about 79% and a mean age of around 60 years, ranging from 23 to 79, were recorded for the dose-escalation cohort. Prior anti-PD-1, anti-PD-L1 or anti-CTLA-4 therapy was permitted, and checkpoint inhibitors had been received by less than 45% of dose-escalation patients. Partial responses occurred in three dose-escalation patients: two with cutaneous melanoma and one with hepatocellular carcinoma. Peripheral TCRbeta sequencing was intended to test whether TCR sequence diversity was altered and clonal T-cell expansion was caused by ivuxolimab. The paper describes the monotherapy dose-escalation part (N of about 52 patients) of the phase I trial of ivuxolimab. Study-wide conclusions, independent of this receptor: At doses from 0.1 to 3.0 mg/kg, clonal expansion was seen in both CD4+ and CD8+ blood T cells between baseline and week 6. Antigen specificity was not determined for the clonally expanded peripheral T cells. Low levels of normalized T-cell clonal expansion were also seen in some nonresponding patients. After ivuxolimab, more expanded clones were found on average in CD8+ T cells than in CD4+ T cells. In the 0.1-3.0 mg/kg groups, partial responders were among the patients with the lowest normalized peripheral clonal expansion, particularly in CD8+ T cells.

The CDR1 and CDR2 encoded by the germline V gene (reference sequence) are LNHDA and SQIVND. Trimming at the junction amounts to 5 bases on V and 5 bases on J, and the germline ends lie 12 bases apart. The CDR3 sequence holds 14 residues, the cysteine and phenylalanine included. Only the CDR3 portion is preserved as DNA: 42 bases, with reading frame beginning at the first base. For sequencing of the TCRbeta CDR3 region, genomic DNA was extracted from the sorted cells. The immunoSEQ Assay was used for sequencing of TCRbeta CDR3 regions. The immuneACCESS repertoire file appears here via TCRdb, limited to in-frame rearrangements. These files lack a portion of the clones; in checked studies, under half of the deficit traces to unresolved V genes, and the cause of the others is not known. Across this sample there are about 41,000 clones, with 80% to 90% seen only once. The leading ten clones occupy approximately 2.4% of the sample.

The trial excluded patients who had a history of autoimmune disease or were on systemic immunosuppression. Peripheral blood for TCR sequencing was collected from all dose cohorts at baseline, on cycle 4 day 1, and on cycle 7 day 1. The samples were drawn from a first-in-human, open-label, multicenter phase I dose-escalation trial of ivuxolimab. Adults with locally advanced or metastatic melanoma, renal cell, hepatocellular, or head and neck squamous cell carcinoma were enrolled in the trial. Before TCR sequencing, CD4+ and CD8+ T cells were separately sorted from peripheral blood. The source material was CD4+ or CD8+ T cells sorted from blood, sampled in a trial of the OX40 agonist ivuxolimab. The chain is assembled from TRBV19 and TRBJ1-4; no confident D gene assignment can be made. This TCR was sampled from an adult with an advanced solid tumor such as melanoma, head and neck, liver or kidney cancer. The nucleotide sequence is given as TGTGCCAGTAGTTCCGGGGTGAACAATGAAAAACTGTTTTTT. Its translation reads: CASSSGVNNEKLFF.